This is a list of T cell receptor beta chains from one sample in a study of memory CD4+ T cells and cytomegalovirus serostatus. Profiled with immunoSEQ multiplex PCR; TCRdb holds only in-frame clones, not every one. The sample consists of about 56,000 clones, roughly 77% of them appearing once. Material: memory CD4+ T cells from blood. These receptors were collected from an adult in good health and CMV-seropositive. The CDR3 runs from the conserved cysteine through the conserved F or W. The D gene is left open where the match is weak. Clone size is given for some rows only: seen once, a few or many times, or a class if the clone is expanded.

TGTGCCAGCAGCCCCCAGGGGTTCACTGAAGCTTTCTTT	CASSPQGFTEAFF	TRBV7-2	NA	TRBJ1-1	NA
TGTGCCAGCCAAAGGGACAGGGCGGTCGTGGGTGAGCAGTTCTTC	CASQRDRAVVGEQFF	TRBV6-5	NA	TRBJ2-1	TRBD1
TGTGCCAGCAGCTTTCAGGGATGGGAGACCCAGTACTTC	CASSFQGWETQYF	TRBV7-2	NA	TRBJ2-5	NA
TGTGCCAGCTCACCAAACGGGGTAGAAAATCAGCCCCAGCATTTT	CASSPNGVENQPQHF	TRBV18	NA	TRBJ1-5	NA
TGTGCCAGCTCACCCACAGGGACCGGGGCCAACGTCCTGACTTTC	CASSPTGTGANVLTF	TRBV18	NA	TRBJ2-6	NA
TGTGCCAGCAGTTACGGGACAGGGGGTGTGGACGAGCAGTACTTC	CASSYGTGGVDEQYF	TRBV6-6	NA	TRBJ2-7	TRBD1
TGTGCCAGCAGTTTAGCTGCCTTTGACAGGCCGAACACCGGGGAGCTGTTTTTT	CASSLAAFDRPNTGELFF	TRBV27	NA	TRBJ2-2	NA
TGTGCCATCAGTGAGGAGGGGAGGGAAAAACTGTTTTTT	CAISEEGREKLFF	TRBV10-3	few	TRBJ1-4	NA
TGTGCCAGCTCGTATGACCTACAAGGAAACACCATATATTTT	CASSYDLQGNTIYF	TRBV18	NA	TRBJ1-3	NA
TGTGCCAGCAGTCCCCAAAATACAGGAATCCCGTACTTC	CASSPQNTGIPYF	TRBV28	once	TRBJ2-7	NA